The T cell receptor beta chain under discussion was sequenced for a study of metastatic and nonmetastatic thyroid tumors (dated by TCRdb to the early 2020s). Some background on the complete study: Repertoires were compared across peripheral blood and tumor or nodule tissue samples from malignant and benign thyroid patients. Findings and caveats that apply to the study as a whole: TCR beta diversity was reported as significantly higher in malignant tumors than in benign nodules, in both blood and tumor samples.

Many counts were recorded for this clone. The antigen this receptor binds is unknown. No much larger clonotype is one base removed from it; base qualities were not supplied. The protocol used for the library was PCR. TCRdb names Illumina HiSeq 4000 as the instrument used. The TCR beta-chain CDR3 region of each patient was profiled by high-throughput sequencing. The paper's processing steps were these. A classifier to discriminate distant-metastatic papillary thyroid cancer patients was built from CDR3 differences across clinicopathological groups. The Shannon index was used to assess repertoire diversity, and the Morisita-Horn index was used to assess tumor-blood repertoire similarity. The public reads were run again by TCRdb, first through fastp at Q25 and then through MiXCR, and only productive beta chains were kept. The V and J calls come from TCRdb's annotation, not from the publication. The sample table holds about 92,000 clones, of which 15% were seen once. The ten top clones hold roughly 3.9% of the sample.

None of the patients had been given any treatment before thyroid surgery. Using T-cell receptor beta sequencing, the researchers looked back retrospectively at clinical samples from patients, gathered between about 2012 and 2018. CDR1 and CDR2, looked up from the germline V gene (reference sequence), are DFQATT and SNEGSKA. Inclusive of the bounding cysteine and phenylalanine, the CDR3 is 16 residues long. The CDR3 DNA has 48 bases and is translated from base 1. The V end gives up 6 bases and the J end 5 bases, leaving 13 bases in the junction not matched to a gene. The chain links TRBV20-1 with TRBJ2-3, with 11 bases in between that match TRBD2. The receptor comes from a female donor with papillary thyroid cancer or a benign thyroid nodule (not recorded which). Some clones in this sample may be carry-over from other donors' samples. Sequencing input: blood. The DNA sequence follows: TGCAGTGCACAAACTTTCACTAGCGGGGGTGGAGATACGCAGTATTTT. Its protein is CSAQTFTSGGGDTQYF.